The 29 T cell receptor beta chains below come from one sample, sequenced in a study of CD8 T cells in Susac syndrome. RNA was extracted with the RNeasy kit, and a quantity of 0.5 to 1 ug was reverse transcribed using random hexamers. Via MiXCR, TCRdb re-called the immunoSEQ multiplex PCR reads, giving one row per CDR3 protein. The sample has some 300,000 distinct CDR3 sequences, approximately 89% seen once; the top ten hold 0.18%. Sequencing used CD8+ T cells from PBMCs. These receptors all come from a human donor with multiple sclerosis.

CDR3 region: CASIGQYSYNEQFF. CDR3 in DNA: TGTGCCAGCATTGGGCAATACTCCTACAATGAGCAGTTCTTC. The chain carries TRBV2 and TRBJ2-1; D unresolved. The CDR3 has 14 residues. V was pared by 7 bases and J by 0 bases, with 10 bases between. Per the germline V gene, CDR1 is SNHLY and CDR2 is FYNNEI.

The V gene is TRBV7-3, the J gene TRBJ2-1, with 8 nucleotides matching TRBD1. J gave up 6 bases and V 4 bases, and 8 bases lay outside the gene matches. The CDR3 runs 15 residues. CDR1 SGHTA and CDR2 FQGTGA come from the germline V gene. The chain's CDR3 is CASSSADRVFNEQFF. Written as DNA, the CDR3 is TGTGCCAGCAGCTCCGCGGACAGGGTGTTCAATGAGCAGTTCTTC.

The genes are TRBV12-3 or TRBV12-4 and TRBJ1-1, with TRBD1 matching 9 bases. V was clipped by 6 bases and J by 0 bases; unmatched bases: 14. The CDR3 consists of 18 residues. In DNA, the CDR3 is TGTGCCAGCAGCAGAATATGGACAGGGGAGAAGATGAACACTGAAGCTTTCTTT. Protein sequence: CASSRIWTGEKMNTEAFF.

V is TRBV27 and J is TRBJ1-1, with D perhaps TRBD1 (5 bases). Trimming cost V 4 bases and J 1 base, with 13 bases left between them. Germline loops: CDR1 MNHEY, CDR2 SMNVEV (reference sequence). The CDR3 is made up of 15 amino acids. The CDR3 protein is CASSSGRGENTEAFF. In DNA form, the CDR3 reads TGTGCCAGCAGTTCGGGACGGGGGGAGAACACTGAAGCTTTCTTT.

The gene calls are TRBV27 and TRBJ2-5; 7 bases fit TRBD1. CDR1 is MNHEY and CDR2 is SMNVEV in the germline V gene (reference sequence). Trimming took 5 bases from V and 5 from J; bases not matched to a gene: 8. This CDR3 comprises 14 residues. CDR3 sequence: CASSPPTGRETQYF. CDR3 in DNA: TGTGCCAGCAGTCCCCCGACAGGGCGGGAGACCCAGTACTTC.

The chain couples TRBV30 to TRBJ1-1; no reliable D call. V lost 7 bases, J lost 2 bases, and 8 bases lay in between. Germline V gene data show CDR1 as GTSNPN and CDR2 as SVGIG (reference sequence). CDR3 length equals 11 residues. The CDR3 coding sequence is TGTGCCTTCCGAGATAACACTGAAGCTTTCTTT. It yields the protein CAFRDNTEAFF.

The chain has TRBV19 and TRBJ1-1, with 7 bases fitting TRBD1. The germline V gene has CDR1 LNHDA and CDR2 SQIVND (reference sequence). V gave up 5 bases and J gave up 1 base; unmatched junction bases: 10. The CDR3 loop spans 16 amino acids. The CDR3 is CASSSSTGPSNTEAFF. The CDR3 bases are TGTGCCAGTAGTTCTTCGACAGGGCCATCGAACACTGAAGCTTTCTTT.

The rearrangement links TRBV28 to TRBJ2-1; perhaps TRBD2 as D (8 bases). V lost 3 bases and J lost 3, with 15 bases in between. Germline V CDR1 and CDR2: MDHEN, SYDVKM. The CDR3 is made up of 16 amino acids. Here the CDR3 reads CASSFTGGDSYNEQFF. The CDR3 DNA follows: TGTGCCAGCAGTTTTACGGGAGGGGACAGCTACAATGAGCAGTTCTTC.

The CDR3 DNA reads TGCAGTGCTAGAGCTTCCTTGGGGCGGGAGTCCTACAATGAGCAGTTCTTC. Amino acids: CSARASLGRESYNEQFF. The chain combines TRBV20-1 with TRBJ2-1; 7 bases align to TRBD2. Germline V gene data show CDR1 as DFQATT and CDR2 as SNEGSKA (reference sequence). The CDR3 spans 17 residues. V was pared by 1 base and J by 1 base, with 10 bases of the junction left unmatched.

This chain's CDR3 is CASGEVDQPQHF. In nucleotides, the CDR3 is TGTGCCAGCGGGGAGGTAGATCAGCCCCAGCATTTT. The chain has TRBV12-3 or TRBV12-4 and TRBJ1-5; D not certain. V was clipped by 8 bases and J by 5 bases, with 10 bases between them. The CDR3 runs 12 residues.

The V call is TRBV20-1, the J call TRBJ1-3; 9 nucleotides agree with TRBD1. The CDR3 covers 19 residues. In germline, CDR1 is DFQATT, CDR2 SNEGSKA (reference sequence). V was clipped by 2 bases and J by 0 bases; unmatched bases: 14. CDR3 protein: CSARPPGQGPESSGNTIYF. CDR3 DNA sequence: TGCAGTGCTAGACCACCGGGACAGGGTCCTGAGAGCTCTGGAAACACCATATATTTT.

The chain recombines TRBV12-3 or TRBV12-4 with TRBJ2-1; 9 bases line up with TRBD2. The CDR3 is made up of 16 amino acids. After removal of 6 bases from V and 7 bases from J, the junction contained 13 bases not matched to a gene. The CDR3: CASSDLSGGVVNEQFF. For the CDR3, the DNA is TGTGCCAGCAGCGACCTTAGCGGGGGCGTAGTGAATGAGCAGTTCTTC.

The chain employs TRBV7-9 and TRBJ2-5; possibly TRBD1 for D (6 bases). The V gene's germline CDR1 is SEHNR and CDR2 FQNEAQ (reference sequence). CDR3 length: 15 residues. V dropped 3 bases and J dropped 7 bases, with 18 bases sitting between them. Here the CDR3 DNA reads TGTGCCAGCAGCTTTATGACAGGCCGGGTCGGGACCCAGTACTTC. This translates into CASSFMTGRVGTQYF.

This chain joins TRBV12-3 or TRBV12-4 and TRBJ2-3; D is unresolved. Trimming pared 2 bases from V and 1 base from J, leaving 7 bases between. CDR3 size: 14 residues. CDR3 DNA: TGTGCCAGCAGTTTATTCAAGGGCACAGATACGCAGTATTTT. Its protein is CASSLFKGTDTQYF.

This clonotype came up once. The V and J genes are TRBV7-9 and TRBJ1-1; D perhaps matches TRBD1 (5 bases). The CDR3 covers 12 residues. Germline CDR1 SEHNR, CDR2 FQNEAQ (reference sequence). V gave up 8 bases and J gave up 4 bases, with 11 bases separating them. The CDR3 region is CASRMGGTEAFF. CDR3 DNA sequence: TGTGCCAGCCGGATGGGGGGCACTGAAGCTTTCTTT.

V usage is TRBV7-9 and J usage is TRBJ2-5; a weak D match, TRBD2 (5 bases). Per germline, CDR1 SEHNR and CDR2 FQNEAQ (reference sequence). V lost 2 bases and J lost 1, with 14 bases in between. This CDR3 comprises 16 residues. DNA of the CDR3: TGTGCCAGCAGCTTACTAGCCCGCGCATTCCAAGAGACCCAGTACTTC. Protein product: CASSLLARAFQETQYF.

This clonotype was detected only once. V usage is TRBV14 and J usage is TRBJ2-7, with 7 bases matching TRBD2. The germline gives CDR1 SGHDN, CDR2 FVKESK. The junction had 7 bases not matched to a gene; V was cut back by 8 bases and J by 0 bases. CDR3 length: 14 residues. This chain's CDR3 is CASQRGTSSYEQYF. As DNA, the CDR3 is TGTGCCAGCCAGCGGGGTACAAGCTCCTACGAGCAGTACTTC.

The rearrangement links TRBV3-1 to TRBJ2-4; 12 bases map to TRBD2. This CDR3 spans 16 amino acids. Unmatched junction bases numbered 8, after V lost 4 bases and J lost 7 bases. The V gene's germline CDR1 is LGHDT and CDR2 YNNKEL (reference sequence). The CDR3 DNA reads as TGTGCCAGCAGCCGACTAGCGGGAGAAGGGGGGAACATTCAGTACTTC. It codes for CASSRLAGEGGNIQYF.

The rearrangement uses TRBV7-9 and TRBJ2-7; no clear D. Per germline, CDR1 SEHNR and CDR2 FQNEAQ (reference sequence). V was pared by 5 bases and J by 3 bases, with 17 bases between. The CDR3 runs 15 residues. DNA for the CDR3: TGTGCCAGCAGCCCCTTAGAGGCTGGCTACTACGAGCAGTACTTC. It encodes CASSPLEAGYYEQYF.

The V and J genes are TRBV7-9 and TRBJ2-7; TRBD1 or TRBD2 may be the D gene (5 bases each). The ends were cut back, 8 bases at V and 3 bases at J, with 17 bases in the middle. Germline-derived CDR1 and CDR2 are SEHNR and FQNEAQ (reference sequence). This CDR3 region has 14 residues. CDR3 sequence: CASRPGTAFYEQYF. DNA for the CDR3: TGTGCCAGCCGCCCCGGGACGGCTTTCTACGAGCAGTACTTC.

V usage is TRBV30 and J usage is TRBJ1-1; D perhaps matches TRBD1 (6 bases). The CDR3 spans 12 residues. The germline V gene has CDR1 GTSNPN and CDR2 SVGIG (reference sequence). The V and J ends lost 4 bases and 5 bases respectively, with 11 bases between them. In DNA form, the CDR3 reads TGTGCCTGGAACGAGGGGGGAACTGAAGCTTTCTTT. Amino acid sequence: CAWNEGGTEAFF.

This sequence joins TRBV30 and TRBJ2-7; D gene uncertain. The ends were cut back, 0 bases at V and 1 base at J, with 7 bases in the middle. Per germline, CDR1 GTSNPN and CDR2 SVGIG (reference sequence). This CDR3 contains 13 residues. The CDR3: CAWSVASSYEQYF. For the CDR3, the DNA is TGTGCCTGGAGTGTAGCCTCATCCTACGAGCAGTACTTC.

The chain is built from TRBV29-1 and TRBJ2-5, with TRBD1 identical over 8 bases. Germline-derived CDR1 and CDR2 are SQVTM and ANQGSEA. Trimming at V came to 6 bases and at J to 7 bases, leaving 10 bases not matched to a gene. The CDR3 length is 13 residues. The DNA for the CDR3 is TGCAGCGTGGAGGGACAGGACCTAGGGACCCAGTACTTC. This gives the protein CSVEGQDLGTQYF.

The V gene is TRBV23-1, the J gene TRBJ1-5; no firm D call. TRBV23-1 is an ORF for which the function is uncertain. Trimming took 6 bases from V and 0 from J, leaving 21 bases between them. The CDR3 is made up of 18 amino acids. Here the CDR3 reads CASSQGLSGFYSNQPQHF. The CDR3 nucleotides are TGCGCCAGCAGCCAAGGTTTATCGGGTTTCTATAGCAATCAGCCCCAGCATTTT.

As for this clonotype: One junction end does not reproduce the germline sequence, and a read error may be involved. V usage is TRBV7-7 and J usage is TRBJ2-2; D remains unclear. This CDR3 contains 14 residues. CDR1 and CDR2 (germline): SSHAT, FNYEAQ (reference sequence). The CDR3 sequence is CASSLSPNTGELFF. CDR3 DNA: TGTGCTAGCAGCTTAAGCCCGAACACCGGGGAGCTGTTTTTT.

The chain recombines TRBV14 with TRBJ1-1; tentative D call: TRBD1 (5 bases). V was pared by 2 bases and J by 5 bases, with 12 bases between. This CDR3 is built from 14 residues. The V gene's germline CDR1 is SGHDN and CDR2 FVKESK. The CDR3 is CASSQSAGLTEAFF. Written as DNA, the CDR3 is TGTGCCAGCAGCCAAAGCGCAGGGTTGACTGAAGCTTTCTTT.

V gene TRBV4-3 combines with J gene TRBJ2-3; D is ambiguous. Trimming took 1 base from V and 7 from J, leaving 9 bases between them. CDR3 length: 13 residues. The V gene's germline CDR1 is LGHNA and CDR2 YSLEER. This CDR3 reads CASSQVTPHTQYF. CDR3 in DNA: TGCGCCAGCAGCCAAGTTACCCCTCATACGCAGTATTTT.

The rearrangement links TRBV29-1 to TRBJ2-1; D gene unclear. CDR3 length: 13 residues. Trimming took 2 bases from V and 7 from J, leaving 12 bases between them. CDR1 and CDR2 from the germline V gene are SQVTM and ANQGSEA. In nucleotides, the CDR3 is TGCAGCGTTGAAAGGCCTACTTTTAATGAGCAGTTCTTC. It is translated as CSVERPTFNEQFF.

This clonotype was seen once. This rearrangement joins TRBV19 to TRBJ2-7, with D possibly TRBD1 on 5 matching bases. Trimming pared 5 bases from V and 7 bases from J, leaving 18 bases between. CDR1 LNHDA and CDR2 SQIVND come from the germline V gene (reference sequence). CDR3 length equals 14 residues. The CDR3 reads CASSLDAGFKEQYF. CDR3 bases: TGTGCCAGTAGTCTCGACGCAGGGTTCAAGGAGCAGTACTTC.